This is a list of T cell receptor beta chains from one sample in a study of control samples from healthy donors and cancer patients. Profiling relied on immunoSEQ multiplex PCR, and the TCRdb table lists in-frame clones only, not all of them. The repertoire includes about 190,000 clones, around 90% of them detected once, and 1.5% to 2% sits in the top ten. The sequencing input was blood. These receptors came from a man aged 30 to 39 in good health. The CDR3 runs from the conserved cysteine through the conserved F or W. A D gene is named only where the DNA matches it firmly. Size tells how often a clone was seen (once, few, many) or the class of an expanded clone, and some rows leave it out.

V	size	J	D	CDR3	DNA
TRBV29-1	-	TRBJ1-1	-	CSAGPQEHEAFF	TGCAGCGCCGGGCCACAGGAACACGAAGCTTTCTTT
TRBV12-3/TRBV12-4	-	TRBJ2-7	TRBD2	CASSPGGTYEQYF	TGTGCCAGCAGTCCGGGGGGGACCTACGAGCAGTACTTC
TRBV5-1	-	TRBJ2-3	-	CASSFRQNTDTQYF	TGCGCCAGCAGCTTCAGGCAGAACACAGATACGCAGTATTTT
TRBV19	-	TRBJ1-1	TRBD1	CASSMKQGAGTEAFF	TGTGCCAGTAGTATGAAGCAGGGGGCAGGAACTGAAGCTTTCTTT
TRBV14	-	TRBJ2-1	TRBD1	CASSPPRGTGTYNEQFF	TGTGCCAGCAGCCCCCCAAGGGGGACAGGGACCTACAATGAGCAGTTCTTC
TRBV19	-	TRBJ1-2	-	CASSPVGANYGYTF	TGTGCCAGTAGCCCGGTAGGAGCTAACTATGGCTACACCTTC
TRBV19	-	TRBJ1-3	-	CASSPRGGSHAGNTIYF	TGTGCCAGTAGTCCGAGAGGGGGGTCACATGCTGGAAACACCATATATTTT
TRBV6-4	once	TRBJ2-3	TRBD2	CATSGDEGNTQYF	TGTGCCACCAGCGGGGACGAGGGAAATACGCAGTATTTT
TRBV5-4	-	TRBJ2-7	TRBD2	CASSLPSGAGEQYF	TGTGCCAGCAGCTTACCTAGCGGGGCCGGCGAGCAGTACTTC
TRBV3-1/TRBV3-2	once	TRBJ1-6	-	CASSQDGVNNSPLHF	TGTGCCAGCAGCCAAGATGGGGTTAATAATTCACCCCTCCACTTT
TRBV5-1	-	TRBJ2-7	-	CASSLSGGIGPEQYF	TGCGCCAGCAGCTTGAGTGGGGGAATCGGACCCGAGCAGTACTTC
TRBV29-1	-	TRBJ2-1	TRBD2	CSVTEAGAHYNEQFF	TGCAGCGTAACGGAAGCGGGGGCTCACTACAATGAGCAGTTCTTC
TRBV5-1	-	TRBJ1-1	-	CASSQQGGNTEAFF	TGCGCCAGCAGCCAACAGGGAGGGAACACTGAAGCTTTCTTT
TRBV7-6	-	TRBJ1-5	-	CASSLGERQPQHF	TGTGCCAGCAGCTTAGGTGAAAGGCAGCCCCAGCATTTT
TRBV5-1	-	TRBJ2-2	-	CASSLERLSSGELFF	TGCGCCAGCAGCTTGGAGCGACTATCGTCCGGGGAGCTGTTTTTT
TRBV27	-	TRBJ1-2	-	CASSPRSGYGYTF	TGTGCCAGCAGTCCCCGGAGTGGCTATGGCTACACCTTC
TRBV24-1	-	TRBJ2-1	-	CATSDPFDEQFF	TGTGCCACCAGTGACCCTTTTGATGAGCAGTTCTTC
TRBV9	-	TRBJ2-1	TRBD2	CASSVAPKERGGNNEQFF	TGTGCCAGCAGCGTAGCCCCGAAGGAGCGGGGGGGGAACAATGAGCAGTTCTTC
TRBV28	-	TRBJ1-2	-	CASSPPDRGHYGYTF	TGTGCCAGCAGCCCCCCGGACCGAGGGCACTATGGCTACACCTTC
TRBV7-9	-	TRBJ1-2	-	CASSLTGLDHGYTF	TGTGCCAGCAGCTTGACTGGGTTAGACCATGGCTACACCTTC
TRBV27	-	TRBJ2-1	TRBD1	CASSVHGTGLYNEQFF	TGTGCCAGCAGTGTCCACGGGACAGGCCTATACAATGAGCAGTTCTTC
TRBV7-2	-	TRBJ2-7	-	CASRIGPSTFEQYF	TGTGCCAGCAGAATCGGGCCTTCGACCTTCGAGCAGTACTTC